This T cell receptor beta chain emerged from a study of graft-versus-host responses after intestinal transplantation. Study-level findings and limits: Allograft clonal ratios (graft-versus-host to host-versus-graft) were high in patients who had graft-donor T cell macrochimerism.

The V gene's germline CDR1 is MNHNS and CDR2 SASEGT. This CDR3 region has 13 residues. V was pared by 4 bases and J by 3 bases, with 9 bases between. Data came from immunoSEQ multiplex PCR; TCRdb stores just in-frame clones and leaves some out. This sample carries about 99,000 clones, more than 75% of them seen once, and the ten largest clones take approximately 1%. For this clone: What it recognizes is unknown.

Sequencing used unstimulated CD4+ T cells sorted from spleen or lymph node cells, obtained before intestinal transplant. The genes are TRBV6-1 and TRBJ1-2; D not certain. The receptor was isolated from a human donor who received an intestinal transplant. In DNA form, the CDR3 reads TGTGCCAGCAGTGCCCGCCTGGACTATGGCTACACCTTC. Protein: CASSARLDYGYTF.